One T cell receptor beta chain is described in this entry. The antigen remains unidentified. The data were taken from a study of T cell responses to AZD1222 COVID-19 vaccine. General study points: White British people made up most donors, females outnumbered males, and clonal diversity was possibly underestimated.

The CDR3 totals 13 residues. Germline V lookup: CDR1 SNHLY, CDR2 FYNNEI. Trimming stripped 6 bases from V and 0 bases from J, with 3 bases between. The protocol was immunoSEQ multiplex PCR, while the TCRdb copy is restricted to in-frame clones and leaves out a portion. The table has about 110,000 clones, roughly 87% seen once. J is TRBJ2-6 and V is TRBV2, with unresolved D. The specimen was peripheral blood, collected 28 days after the second AZD1222 dose. The sequence was obtained from an adult who received the AZD1222 COVID-19 vaccine. The CDR3 DNA reads TGTGCCAGCAGCCGCTCTGGGGCCAACGTCCTGACTTTC. Translation gives CASSRSGANVLTF.